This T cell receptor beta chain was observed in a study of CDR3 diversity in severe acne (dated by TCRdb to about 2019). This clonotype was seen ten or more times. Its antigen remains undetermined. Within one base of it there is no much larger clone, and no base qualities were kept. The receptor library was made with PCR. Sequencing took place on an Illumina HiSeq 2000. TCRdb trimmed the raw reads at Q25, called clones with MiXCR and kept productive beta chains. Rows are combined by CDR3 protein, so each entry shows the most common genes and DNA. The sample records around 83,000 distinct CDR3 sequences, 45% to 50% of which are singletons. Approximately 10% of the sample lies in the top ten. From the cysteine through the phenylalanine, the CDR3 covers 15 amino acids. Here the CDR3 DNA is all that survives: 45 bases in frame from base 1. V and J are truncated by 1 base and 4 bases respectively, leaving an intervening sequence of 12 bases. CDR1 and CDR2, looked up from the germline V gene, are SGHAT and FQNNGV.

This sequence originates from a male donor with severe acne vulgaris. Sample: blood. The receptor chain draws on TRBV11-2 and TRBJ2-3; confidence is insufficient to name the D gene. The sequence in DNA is TGTGCCAGCAGCTTAGGGAGTGTGGACGCAGATACGCAGTATTTT. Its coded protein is CASSLGSVDADTQYF.